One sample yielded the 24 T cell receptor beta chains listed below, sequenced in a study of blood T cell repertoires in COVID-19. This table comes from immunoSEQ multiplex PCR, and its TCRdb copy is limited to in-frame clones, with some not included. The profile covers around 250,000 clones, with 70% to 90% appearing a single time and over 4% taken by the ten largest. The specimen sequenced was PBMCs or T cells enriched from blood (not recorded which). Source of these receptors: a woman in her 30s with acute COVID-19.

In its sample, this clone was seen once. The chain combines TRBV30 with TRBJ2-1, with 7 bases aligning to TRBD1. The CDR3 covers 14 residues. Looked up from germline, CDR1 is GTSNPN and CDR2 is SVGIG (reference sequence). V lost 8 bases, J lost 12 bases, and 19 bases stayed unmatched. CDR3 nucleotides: TGTGCCGGTAGTGAGACAGGGTCCGCAGCCGGGCAGTTCTTC. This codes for CAGSETGSAAGQFF.

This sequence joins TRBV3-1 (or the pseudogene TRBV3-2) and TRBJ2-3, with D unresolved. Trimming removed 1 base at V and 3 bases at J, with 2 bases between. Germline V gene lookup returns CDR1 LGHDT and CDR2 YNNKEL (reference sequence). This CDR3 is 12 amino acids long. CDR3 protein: CASSQVTDTQYF. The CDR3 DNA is TGTGCCAGCAGCCAAGTAACAGATACGCAGTATTTT.

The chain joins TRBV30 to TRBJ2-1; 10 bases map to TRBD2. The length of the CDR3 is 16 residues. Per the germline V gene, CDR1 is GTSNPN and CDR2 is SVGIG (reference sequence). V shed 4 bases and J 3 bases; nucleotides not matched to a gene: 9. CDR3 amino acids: CAWIPQGLADYNEQFF. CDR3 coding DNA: TGTGCCTGGATTCCTCAAGGACTAGCGGACTACAATGAGCAGTTCTTC.

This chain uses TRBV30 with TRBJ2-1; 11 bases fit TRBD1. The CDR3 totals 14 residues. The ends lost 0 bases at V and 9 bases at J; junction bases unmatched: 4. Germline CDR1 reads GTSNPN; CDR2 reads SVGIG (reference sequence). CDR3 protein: CAWSVGTGGGEQFF. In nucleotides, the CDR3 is TGTGCCTGGAGTGTAGGGACAGGGGGGGGTGAGCAGTTCTTC.

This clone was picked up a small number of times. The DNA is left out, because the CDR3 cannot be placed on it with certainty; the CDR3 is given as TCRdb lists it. This CDR3 is CASILGQGTGELFF. The chain is built from TRBV28 and TRBJ2-2; TRBD1 is the table's D call and was not checked against the DNA. CDR1 is MDHEN, CDR2 SYDVKM, per germline. The CDR3 length equals 14 residues, ends included.

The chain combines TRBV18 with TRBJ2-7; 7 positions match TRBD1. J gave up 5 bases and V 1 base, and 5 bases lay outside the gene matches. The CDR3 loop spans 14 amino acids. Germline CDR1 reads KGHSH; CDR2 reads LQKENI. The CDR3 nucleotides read TGTGCCAGCTCACCACAGGGGGCATGGAACGAGCAGTACTTC. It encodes CASSPQGAWNEQYF.

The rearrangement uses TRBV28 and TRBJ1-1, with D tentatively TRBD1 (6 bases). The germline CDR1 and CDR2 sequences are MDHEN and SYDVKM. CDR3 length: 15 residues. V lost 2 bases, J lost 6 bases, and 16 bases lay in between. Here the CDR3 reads CASSLAGAAGPEAFF. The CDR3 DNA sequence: TGTGCCAGCAGTTTAGCGGGGGCCGCTGGCCCTGAAGCTTTCTTT.

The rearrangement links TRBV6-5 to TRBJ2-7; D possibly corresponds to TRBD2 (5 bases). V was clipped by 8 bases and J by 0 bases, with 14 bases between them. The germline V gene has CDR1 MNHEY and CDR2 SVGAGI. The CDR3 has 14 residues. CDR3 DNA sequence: TGTGCCAGCCAAACTAGGGCCTACTCCTACGAGCAGTACTTC. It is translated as CASQTRAYSYEQYF.

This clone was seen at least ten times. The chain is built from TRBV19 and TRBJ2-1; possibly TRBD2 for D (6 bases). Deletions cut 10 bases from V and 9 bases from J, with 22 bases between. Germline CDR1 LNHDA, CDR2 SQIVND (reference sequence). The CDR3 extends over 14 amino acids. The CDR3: CATSEASERSEQFF. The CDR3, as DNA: TGTGCCACTTCCGAGGCTAGCGAAAGAAGTGAGCAGTTCTTC.

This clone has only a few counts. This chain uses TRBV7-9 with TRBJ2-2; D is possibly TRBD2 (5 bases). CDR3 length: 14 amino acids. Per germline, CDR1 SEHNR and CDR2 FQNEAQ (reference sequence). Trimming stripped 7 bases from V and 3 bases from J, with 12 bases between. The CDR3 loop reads CASIPDSYTGELFF. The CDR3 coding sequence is TGTGCCAGCATCCCGGACTCCTACACCGGGGAGCTGTTTTTT.

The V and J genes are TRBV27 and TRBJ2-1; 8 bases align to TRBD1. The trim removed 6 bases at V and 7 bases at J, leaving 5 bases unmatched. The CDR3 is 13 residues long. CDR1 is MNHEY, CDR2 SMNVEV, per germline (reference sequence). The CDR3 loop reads CASSQGAGNEQFF. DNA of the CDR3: TGTGCCAGCAGCCAGGGGGCGGGGAATGAGCAGTTCTTC.

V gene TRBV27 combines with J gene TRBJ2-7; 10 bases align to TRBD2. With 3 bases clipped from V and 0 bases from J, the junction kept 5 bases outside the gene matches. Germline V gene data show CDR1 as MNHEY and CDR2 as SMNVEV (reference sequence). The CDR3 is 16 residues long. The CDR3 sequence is CASSFGLAEASYEQYF. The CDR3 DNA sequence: TGTGCCAGCAGTTTTGGACTAGCGGAGGCCTCCTACGAGCAGTACTTC.

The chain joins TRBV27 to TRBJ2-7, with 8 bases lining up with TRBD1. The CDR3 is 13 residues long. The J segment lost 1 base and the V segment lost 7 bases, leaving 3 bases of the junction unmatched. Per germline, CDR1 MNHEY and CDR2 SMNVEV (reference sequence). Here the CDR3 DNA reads TGTGCCAGCAAACAGGGGGGTTCCTACGAGCAGTACTTC. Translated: CASKQGGSYEQYF.

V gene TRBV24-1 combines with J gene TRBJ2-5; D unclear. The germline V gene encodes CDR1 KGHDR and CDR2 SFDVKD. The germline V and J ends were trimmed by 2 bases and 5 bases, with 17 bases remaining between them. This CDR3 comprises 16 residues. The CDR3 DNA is TGTGCCACCAGTGATTCGCGACTTGGGTGGCGGGAGACCCAGTACTTC. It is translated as CATSDSRLGWRETQYF.

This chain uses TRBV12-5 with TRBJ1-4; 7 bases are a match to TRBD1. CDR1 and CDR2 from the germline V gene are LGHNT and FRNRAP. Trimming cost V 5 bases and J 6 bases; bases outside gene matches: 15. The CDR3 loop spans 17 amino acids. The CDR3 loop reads CASGRSVTQGTDEKLFF. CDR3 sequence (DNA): TGTGCTAGTGGTCGATCAGTCACACAGGGGACCGATGAAAAACTGTTTTTT.

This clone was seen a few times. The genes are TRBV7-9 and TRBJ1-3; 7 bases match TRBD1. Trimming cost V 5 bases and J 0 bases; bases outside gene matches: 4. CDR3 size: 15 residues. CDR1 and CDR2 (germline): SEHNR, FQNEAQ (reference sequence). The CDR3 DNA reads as TGTGCCAGCAGCCTACAGGGGCTCTCTGGAAACACCATATATTTT. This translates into CASSLQGLSGNTIYF.

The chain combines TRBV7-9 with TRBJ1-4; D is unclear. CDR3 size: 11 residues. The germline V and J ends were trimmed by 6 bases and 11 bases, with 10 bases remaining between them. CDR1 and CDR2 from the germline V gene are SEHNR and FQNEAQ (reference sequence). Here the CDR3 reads CASSLTAKLFF. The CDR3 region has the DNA TGTGCCAGCAGTTTAACAGCTAAACTGTTTTTT.

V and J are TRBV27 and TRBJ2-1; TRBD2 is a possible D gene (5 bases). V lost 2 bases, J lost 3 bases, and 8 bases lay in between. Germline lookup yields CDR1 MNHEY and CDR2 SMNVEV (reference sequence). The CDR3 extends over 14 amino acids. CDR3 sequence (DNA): TGTGCCAGCAGTTTAAGACTACGCTACAATGAGCAGTTCTTC. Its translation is CASSLRLRYNEQFF.

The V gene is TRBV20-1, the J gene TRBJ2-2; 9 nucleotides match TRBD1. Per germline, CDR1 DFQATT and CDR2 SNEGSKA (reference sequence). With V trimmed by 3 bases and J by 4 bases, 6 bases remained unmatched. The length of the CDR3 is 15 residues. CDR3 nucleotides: TGCAGTGCTAGTGGGACAGGGTCGTTCACCGGGGAGCTGTTTTTT. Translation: CSASGTGSFTGELFF.

CDR3: CASSSGGSTEAFF. The CDR3 DNA follows: TGTGCCAGTAGTAGTGGGGGCTCGACTGAAGCTTTCTTT. The genes are TRBV19 and TRBJ1-1; D may be TRBD1 (6 bases). Germline loops: CDR1 LNHDA, CDR2 SQIVND (reference sequence). V was trimmed by 4 bases and J by 5 bases, leaving 11 bases between them. There are 13 residues in the CDR3.

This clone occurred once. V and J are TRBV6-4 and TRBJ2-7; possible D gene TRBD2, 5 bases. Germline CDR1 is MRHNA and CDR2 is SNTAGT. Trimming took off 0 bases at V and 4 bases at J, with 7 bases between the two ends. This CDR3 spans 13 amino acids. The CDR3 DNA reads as TGTGCCAGCAGTGACTCTGAGGGTTACGAGCAGTACTTC. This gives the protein CASSDSEGYEQYF.

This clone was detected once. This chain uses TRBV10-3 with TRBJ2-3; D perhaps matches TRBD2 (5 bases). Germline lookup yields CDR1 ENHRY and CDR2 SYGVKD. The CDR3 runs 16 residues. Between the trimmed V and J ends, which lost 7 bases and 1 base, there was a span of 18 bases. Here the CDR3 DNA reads TGTGCCATCAACCCGTCTCAGAGGGTAGGCACAGATACGCAGTATTTT. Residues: CAINPSQRVGTDTQYF.

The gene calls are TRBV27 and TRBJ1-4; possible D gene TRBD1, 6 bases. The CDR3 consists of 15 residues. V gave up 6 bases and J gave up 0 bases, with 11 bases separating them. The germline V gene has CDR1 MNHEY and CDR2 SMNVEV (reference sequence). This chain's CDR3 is CASSDRSATNEKLFF. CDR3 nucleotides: TGTGCCAGCAGCGACAGGTCCGCAACTAATGAAAAACTGTTTTTT.

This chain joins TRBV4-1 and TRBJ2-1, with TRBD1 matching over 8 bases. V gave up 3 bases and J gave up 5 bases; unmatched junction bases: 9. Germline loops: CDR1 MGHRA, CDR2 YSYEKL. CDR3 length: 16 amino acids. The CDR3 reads CASSHFGQGPDNEQFF. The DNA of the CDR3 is TGCGCCAGCAGCCATTTCGGACAGGGACCGGACAATGAGCAGTTCTTC.